This TCR beta chain originates from a study of CD8+ T cells in alopecia areata. Researchers picked out CD4+ and CD8+ T cells from PBMCs by sorting. Study-wide findings and caveats: Between patients, shared TCR sequences were less clear than in mice. This was possibly due in part to HLA diversity in the patient population. Scalp samples also yield sequences from resident alphabeta T cells of normal skin. For lesional scalp, especially alopecia totalis/universalis, clonality was higher than in normal scalp.

Investigators isolated RNA and reverse transcribed it into cDNA to act as the sequencing template. Assay: immunoSEQ multiplex PCR; the TCRdb copy retains only in-frame clones and omits some. The sample has roughly 150,000 clones, 55% seen once. The junction had 4 bases not matched to a gene; V was cut back by 2 bases and J by 0 bases. The CDR3 extends over 16 amino acids. Germline V gene data show CDR1 as SEHNR and CDR2 as FQNEAQ (reference sequence). To note about this clone: Its antigen is unknown.

The sequence derives from a human donor in good health. The sample consisted of CD4+ T cells sorted from blood. The chain joins TRBV7-9 to TRBJ1-5, with TRBD1 identical over 7 bases. CDR3 nucleotides: TGTGCCAGCAGCTTATCGGGGACAGATAGCAATCAGCCCCAGCATTTT. As protein: CASSLSGTDSNQPQHF.